This T cell receptor beta chain was sequenced during a study of T cell responses to AZD1222 COVID-19 vaccine (dated by TCRdb to about 2021). Study-level background: AZD1222 recipients whose second dose came at about 4 weeks and those whose second dose came at about 12 weeks were combined into one group, since spike-specific TCR depth and breadth did not differ between the two schedules. Trial participants were enrolled by age into 18-55, 56-69 and 70-plus year subgroups, with around 150, 28 and 57 TCR-sequenced participants respectively. A total of under 250 trial participants underwent TCR sequencing, of whom nearly 210 had received two doses of AZD1222 and 26 had received two doses of the MenACWY control vaccine. Study-wide conclusions, independent of this receptor: In the small 56-69-year group, the increase in depth fell short of significance, most likely because of low power. No day 14 peak-response samples were available, so repertoires were characterized only after the peak T cell response. Vaccine-associated CD4 TCRs spanned the whole spike protein, with dominant responses in regions 160-218 and 743-854. Conclusions about previously exposed vaccinees are limited, since just 6 or 7 AZD1222 recipients were seropositive for SARS-CoV-2 at baseline. Participants were mostly white British and included more females than males, and it was suggested by the authors that clonal diversity may have been underestimated. A significant rise in spike-specific TCR breadth and depth was observed after two AZD1222 doses relative to day 0 and relative to MenACWY recipients. Reportedly, close to half of the unique spike-specific TCRs recognized epitopes lying outside the regions that are mutated in the B.1.351 and B.1.1.7 variants.

The CDR3, cysteine through phenylalanine, is 13 amino acids long. CDR3 DNA is the only sequence kept; it has 39 bases, read in frame from the first base. Based on the germline V gene (reference sequence), the CDR1 and CDR2 sequences are GTSNPN and SVGIG. The V and J ends are trimmed by 3 bases and 4 bases, leaving 12 bases between them. Turning to this clone: Its antigen is not yet known. Per-nucleotide qualities are absent, and no much larger clonotype sits a single base away.

The CDR3 regions of human TCRbeta chains were analyzed by immunosequencing. In the paper's pipeline: Repertoire TCRs were matched against a reference library of SARS-CoV-2-specific TCRs generated with the MIRA antigen-specificity platform. Breadth was defined as the fraction of unique TCRs that were SARS-CoV-2-associated. Depth was defined as the fraction of total T cells that were SARS-CoV-2-associated. Using the MIRA data, every spike-specific TCR was mapped to the spike region that the TCR reacted to and assigned to either a CD4 or a CD8 class. Log10-transformed breadth and depth values were compared by one-way ANOVA with Sidak's multiple comparisons tests. TCRdb limited this immuneACCESS table to in-frame rearrangements with V and J called. A share of clones is missing; checked studies link under half to unresolved V genes, and the rest is unexplained. D and trimming were read from the DNA, whereas the V and J calls and clone size are those reported in that table. This sample holds 100,000 or so clones; roughly 89% were observed only once. In total, the top ten clones hold about 3% of the sample.

According to the study, the label for this sample's time point signals: baseline before first vaccination. Samples from vaccinated people were obtained from the UK trials COV001 and COV002, which included a single-blind randomized controlled phase 2/3 trial of AZD1222 (ChAdOx1 nCoV-19) in healthy adults. For TCRbeta chain sequencing, PBMC samples were collected from trial participants at day 0 and at day 28 after the second dose. This sequence was found in an adult in good health. The sample in question was peripheral blood, obtained on day 0 of AZD1222 vaccination. The receptor chain draws on TRBV30 and TRBJ2-5; TRBD1 is a possible D gene, resting on 5 matching bases. CDR3 sequence: CAWRLLGLETQYF. The DNA reads TGTGCCTGGAGGTTGCTGGGGCTAGAGACCCAGTACTTC.